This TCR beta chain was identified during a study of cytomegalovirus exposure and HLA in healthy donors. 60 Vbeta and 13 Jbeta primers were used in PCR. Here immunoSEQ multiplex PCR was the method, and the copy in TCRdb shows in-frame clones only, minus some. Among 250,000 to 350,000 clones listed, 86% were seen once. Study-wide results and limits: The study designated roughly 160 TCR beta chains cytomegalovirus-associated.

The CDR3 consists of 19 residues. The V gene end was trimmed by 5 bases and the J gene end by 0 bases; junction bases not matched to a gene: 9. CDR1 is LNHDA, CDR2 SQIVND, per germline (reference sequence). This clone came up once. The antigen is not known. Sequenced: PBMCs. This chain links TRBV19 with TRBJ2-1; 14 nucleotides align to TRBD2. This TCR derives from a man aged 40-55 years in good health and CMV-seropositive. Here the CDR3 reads CASSPGTSGRASSYNEQFF. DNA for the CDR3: TGTGCCAGTAGTCCCGGGACTAGCGGGAGAGCTAGCTCCTACAATGAGCAGTTCTTC.